This paragraph reports one T cell receptor beta chain. The table came from immunoSEQ multiplex PCR; TCRdb's copy has only in-frame clones and leaves some out. This sample has about 99,000 clones, with about 91% found just once. The CDR3 loop spans 11 amino acids. Per the germline V gene, CDR1 is DFQATT and CDR2 is SNEGSKA (reference sequence). V was cut by 7 bases and J by 4 bases, with 11 bases left in between. The sample comes from a study of blood T cell repertoires in COVID-19. Overall study context: The United States, Italy and Spain provided the acute and convalescent COVID-19 samples. PBMCs, B-cell-depleted T cells, or T cells were the source of the cDNA or gDNA that made up the material.

This receptor was taken from a human donor in a cohort sampled during active COVID-19. V is TRBV20-1 and J is TRBJ2-7; maybe TRBD2 (7 bases). Sequenced material: peripheral blood. CDR3 coding DNA: TGCAGTGGGGGGGGGCCTTACGAGCAGTACTTC. It encodes CSGGGPYEQYF.